The count of the clone carrying this TCR beta chain is one. CDR3 size: 16 residues. Germline V CDR1 and CDR2: SGHVS, FNYEAQ. The V segment lost 4 bases and the J segment 1 base; nucleotides outside the gene matches: 7. The method was immunoSEQ multiplex PCR; TCRdb's version includes in-frame clones alone and lacks a portion of them. Here the sample spans some 99,000 clones, around 84% being singletons. This specimen belongs to a study of blood T cell repertoires in COVID-19. Study information: From T cells, B-cell-depleted T cells, or PBMCs came the material, which was cDNA or gDNA.

Input material: peripheral blood. This chain connects TRBV7-6 to TRBJ2-7; 10 bases are shared with TRBD1. The receptor was derived from a woman aged 55-69 years in a cohort sampled during active or convalescent COVID-19. Here the CDR3 DNA reads TGTGCCAGCAGCTCCCCGGGGGACAGGGGTTCCTACGAGCAGTACTTC. Its translation is CASSSPGDRGSYEQYF.